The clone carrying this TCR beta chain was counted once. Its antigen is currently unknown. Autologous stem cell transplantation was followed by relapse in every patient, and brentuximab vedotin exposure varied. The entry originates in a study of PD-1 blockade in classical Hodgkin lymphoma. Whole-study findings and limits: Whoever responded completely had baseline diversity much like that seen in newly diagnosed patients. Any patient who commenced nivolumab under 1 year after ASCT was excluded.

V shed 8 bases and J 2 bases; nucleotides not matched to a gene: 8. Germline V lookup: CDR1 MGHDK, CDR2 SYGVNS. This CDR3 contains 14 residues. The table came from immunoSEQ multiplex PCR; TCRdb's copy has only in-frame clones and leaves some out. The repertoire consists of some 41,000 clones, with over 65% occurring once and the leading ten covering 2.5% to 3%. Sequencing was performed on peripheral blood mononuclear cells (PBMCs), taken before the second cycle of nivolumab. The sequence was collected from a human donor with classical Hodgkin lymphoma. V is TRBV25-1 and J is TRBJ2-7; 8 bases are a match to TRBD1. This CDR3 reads CASLTDRGPYEQYF. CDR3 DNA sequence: TGTGCCAGCCTTACTGACAGGGGTCCCTACGAGCAGTACTTC.